A selection of T cell receptor beta chains follows, all from one sample in a study of OX40 agonist ivuxolimab in advanced cancers. The repertoire was sequenced with immunoSEQ multiplex PCR; TCRdb's copy has only in-frame clones and lacks some. This table holds some 60,000 clones, roughly 80% found once. The sample was CD4+ or CD8+ T cells sorted from blood, taken in a trial of the OX40 agonist ivuxolimab. The receptor set was obtained from an adult with an advanced solid tumor such as melanoma, head and neck, liver or kidney cancer. CDR3s include the opening cysteine and the closing phenylalanine or tryptophan. The D gene is left open where the match is weak. Size is stated for part of the rows, as once, few or many counts, or as a class when the clone is expanded.

clone size: .; V gene: TRBV5-4; D gene: .; CDR3 length: 15; J gene: TRBJ1-1; CDR3 DNA: TGTGCCAGCAGCGGAAGGGGGTCCATGAACACTGAAGCTTTCTTT; CDR3 protein: CASSGRGSMNTEAFF
clone size: once; V gene: TRBV7-3; D gene: TRBD1; CDR3 length: 15; J gene: TRBJ1-1; CDR3 DNA: TGTGCCAGCAGCCTGGGGGACAGGAGGGGAGCTGAAGCTTTCTTT; CDR3 protein: CASSLGDRRGAEAFF
clone size: few; V gene: TRBV5-1; D gene: .; CDR3 length: 15; J gene: TRBJ2-5; CDR3 DNA: TGCGCCAGCAGCTTGGTGGGCTACACCGTGGAGACCCAGTACTTC; CDR3 protein: CASSLVGYTVETQYF
clone size: once; V gene: TRBV23-1; D gene: .; CDR3 length: 20; J gene: TRBJ1-3; CDR3 DNA: TGCGCCAGCAGTCGTGAGGGGGATACTACCCTTTTTCCCTCTGGAAACACCATATATTTT; CDR3 protein: CASSREGDTTLFPSGNTIYF
clone size: once; V gene: TRBV11-2; D gene: TRBD2; CDR3 length: 16; J gene: TRBJ2-3; CDR3 DNA: TGTGCCAGCAGCTTAGGGGCCGGGAGGACCTCGGATACGCAGTATTTT; CDR3 protein: CASSLGAGRTSDTQYF
clone size: once; V gene: TRBV5-1; D gene: .; CDR3 length: 14; J gene: TRBJ2-1; CDR3 DNA: TGCGCCAGCAGTGCGGGCAATTCCTACAATGAGCAGTTCTTC; CDR3 protein: CASSAGNSYNEQFF
clone size: .; V gene: TRBV9; D gene: .; CDR3 length: 13; J gene: TRBJ2-7; CDR3 DNA: TGTGCCAGCAGCGTCGGCCCAGCCTACGAGCAGTACTTC; CDR3 protein: CASSVGPAYEQYF
clone size: .; V gene: TRBV9; D gene: .; CDR3 length: 16; J gene: TRBJ1-3; CDR3 DNA: TGTGCCAGCAGCGTAGGCGCACCTGCTTCTGGAAACACCATATATTTT; CDR3 protein: CASSVGAPASGNTIYF
clone size: .; V gene: TRBV2; D gene: .; CDR3 length: 14; J gene: TRBJ1-5; CDR3 DNA: TGTGCCAGCAGGGTGGGGCTGAGCAATCAGCCCCAGCATTTT; CDR3 protein: CASRVGLSNQPQHF
clone size: few; V gene: TRBV5-4; D gene: .; CDR3 length: 16; J gene: TRBJ2-1; CDR3 DNA: TGTGCCAGCAGCTTGTCGTCTGGGGGCGCCTACAATGAGCAGTTCTTC; CDR3 protein: CASSLSSGGAYNEQFF
clone size: .; V gene: TRBV5-8; D gene: TRBD1; CDR3 length: 15; J gene: TRBJ1-5; CDR3 DNA: TGTGCCAGCAGCCCCGACAGGGGGGGCAATCAGCCCCAGCATTTT; CDR3 protein: CASSPDRGGNQPQHF
clone size: .; V gene: TRBV7-2; D gene: TRBD2; CDR3 length: 14; J gene: TRBJ2-7; CDR3 DNA: TGTGCCAGCAGCCACGGGACTAGCGGGCTCGGGCAGTACTTC; CDR3 protein: CASSHGTSGLGQYF
clone size: few; V gene: TRBV30; D gene: TRBD1; CDR3 length: 17; J gene: TRBJ1-2; CDR3 DNA: TGTGCCGGTCAAACAAGCCCCCGGGACAGGGGTTTCTATGGCTACACCTTC; CDR3 protein: CAGQTSPRDRGFYGYTF
clone size: .; V gene: TRBV6-4; D gene: .; CDR3 length: 13; J gene: TRBJ1-1; CDR3 DNA: TGTGCCAGCAGTGAGCGGCTAGGGGCTGAAGCTTTCTTT; CDR3 protein: CASSERLGAEAFF
clone size: .; V gene: TRBV29-1; D gene: .; CDR3 length: 10; J gene: TRBJ2-1; CDR3 DNA: TGCAGCGTTGGGAGAGGTGAGCAGTTCTTC; CDR3 protein: CSVGRGEQFF
clone size: .; V gene: TRBV30; D gene: TRBD1; CDR3 length: 14; J gene: TRBJ2-5; CDR3 DNA: TGTGCCTGGAGGGGACAGGGGAGCCGGGGAGAGCAGTACTTC; CDR3 protein: CAWRGQGSRGEQYF
clone size: .; V gene: TRBV5-1; D gene: TRBD2; CDR3 length: 16; J gene: TRBJ2-3; CDR3 DNA: TGCGCCAGCAGCCTCGGACTAGCGGGAGACACAGATACGCAGTATTTT; CDR3 protein: CASSLGLAGDTDTQYF
clone size: .; V gene: TRBV9; D gene: TRBD2; CDR3 length: 15; J gene: TRBJ2-3; CDR3 DNA: TGTGCCAGCAGCTTGGGAGGGGCTGGGTCAGATACGCAGTATTTT; CDR3 protein: CASSLGGAGSDTQYF
clone size: .; V gene: TRBV7-9; D gene: .; CDR3 length: 14; J gene: TRBJ2-5; CDR3 DNA: TGTGCCAGCAGCTTATCCAGCGGTGTGGAGACCCAGTACTTC; CDR3 protein: CASSLSSGVETQYF
clone size: .; V gene: TRBV11-2; D gene: .; CDR3 length: 15; J gene: TRBJ2-1; CDR3 DNA: TGTGCCAGCGGAAGACGGACTGCCTCCTACAATGAGCAGTTCTTC; CDR3 protein: CASGRRTASYNEQFF
clone size: .; V gene: TRBV19; D gene: TRBD1; CDR3 length: 15; J gene: TRBJ1-1; CDR3 DNA: TGTGCCAGTAGTATACGTGGGACAGGCAAAACCGAAGCTTTCTTT; CDR3 protein: CASSIRGTGKTEAFF
clone size: .; V gene: TRBV5-4; D gene: .; CDR3 length: 15; J gene: TRBJ1-2; CDR3 DNA: TGTGCCAGCAGCCGGGCGACAGGTGCCAGCGATGGCTACACCTTC; CDR3 protein: CASSRATGASDGYTF
clone size: .; V gene: TRBV2; D gene: .; CDR3 length: 15; J gene: TRBJ2-5; CDR3 DNA: TGTGCCAGCAGTGGAGGGACATTCCGGCAAGAGACCCAGTACTTC; CDR3 protein: CASSGGTFRQETQYF
clone size: .; V gene: TRBV5-1; D gene: .; CDR3 length: 14; J gene: TRBJ2-2; CDR3 DNA: TGCGCCAGCGGGGACCGGGTGGGCCCCGGGGAGCTGTTTTTT; CDR3 protein: CASGDRVGPGELFF
clone size: .; V gene: TRBV30; D gene: .; CDR3 length: 13; J gene: TRBJ2-6; CDR3 DNA: TGTGCCTGGAAAATCTCTGGGGCCAACGTCCTGACTTTC; CDR3 protein: CAWKISGANVLTF
clone size: .; V gene: TRBV27; D gene: TRBD2; CDR3 length: 13; J gene: TRBJ2-1; CDR3 DNA: TGTGCCAGCAGCCCGGGACTAGCGGGGAAACTGTTCTTC; CDR3 protein: CASSPGLAGKLFF
clone size: .; V gene: TRBV7-6; D gene: .; CDR3 length: 19; J gene: TRBJ2-1; CDR3 DNA: TGTGCCAGCAGCGCCGTTATTCCCCAACTAGTTATGTCATGGAATGAGCAGTTCTTC; CDR3 protein: CASSAVIPQLVMSWNEQFF
clone size: .; V gene: TRBV4-1; D gene: .; CDR3 length: 15; J gene: TRBJ2-1; CDR3 DNA: TGCGCCAGCAGCCAAGCGGGACTCTCCTACAATGAGCAGTTCTTC; CDR3 protein: CASSQAGLSYNEQFF
clone size: few; V gene: TRBV27; D gene: .; CDR3 length: 14; J gene: TRBJ1-6; CDR3 DNA: TGTGCCAGCAGTTTCACTTTTGGAGGTTCACCCCTCCACTTT; CDR3 protein: CASSFTFGGSPLHF
clone size: .; V gene: TRBV30; D gene: TRBD2; CDR3 length: 13; J gene: TRBJ2-7; CDR3 DNA: TGTGCCTGGAGCCTTAGCGGGAACTACGAGCAGTACTTC; CDR3 protein: CAWSLSGNYEQYF